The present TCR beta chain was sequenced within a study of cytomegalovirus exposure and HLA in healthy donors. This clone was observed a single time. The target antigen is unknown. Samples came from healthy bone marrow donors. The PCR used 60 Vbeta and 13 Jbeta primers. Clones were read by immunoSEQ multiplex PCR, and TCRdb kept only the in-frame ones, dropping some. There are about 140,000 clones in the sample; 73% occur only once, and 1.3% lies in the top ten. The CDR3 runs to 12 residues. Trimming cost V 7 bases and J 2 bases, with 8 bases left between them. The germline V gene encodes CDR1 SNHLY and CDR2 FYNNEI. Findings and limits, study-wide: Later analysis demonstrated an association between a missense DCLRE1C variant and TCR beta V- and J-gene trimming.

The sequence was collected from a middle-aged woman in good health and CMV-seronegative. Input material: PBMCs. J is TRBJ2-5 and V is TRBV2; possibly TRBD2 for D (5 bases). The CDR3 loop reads CASKRLQETQYF. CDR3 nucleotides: TGTGCCAGCAAGAGACTACAAGAGACCCAGTACTTC.